This TCR beta chain was obtained from a study of identical twins. TCRdb redid the calling of the 5' RACE reads with MiXCR, one entry per CDR3 protein. The table has 1.5 million to 2 million distinct CDR3 sequences, about 32% seen once. Germline values: CDR1 ENHRY, CDR2 SYGVKD. The CDR3 contains 15 residues. V was trimmed by 2 bases and J by 4 bases, leaving 11 bases between them. This clonotype was seen ten or more times. The chain employs TRBV10-3 and TRBJ1-4; a possible D gene is TRBD1 (5 bases). The source of this sequence is a newborn girl in good health. The sequenced sample consisted of cord blood. CDR3 sequence (DNA): TGTGCCATCAGTGAGCCGGGACGGAATAATGAAAAACTGTTTTTT. Translated: CAISEPGRNNEKLFF.